This T cell receptor (beta chain) came from a study of vaccination effects on CD4 cells after COVID-19 (dated by TCRdb to 2021 to 2024). Study-level background: Each participant received two doses of an mRNA SARS-CoV-2 vaccine, either BNT162b2 or mRNA-1273. In the study, cultures from other donors were sequenced using the Oncomine TCR Beta short-read assay on an Illumina iSeq 100. In both COVID-19 convalescent patients and infection-naive vaccine recipients, the study compared SARS-CoV-2 spike-specific CD4+ TCR repertoires from before mRNA vaccination with those from after it. The full study included around nine COVID-19 convalescent patients and a handful of SARS-CoV-2-naive healthy vaccine recipients. Points the paper makes about the study in general: Both infection-induced and vaccine-induced clones contracted markedly at late post-vaccination timepoints, which is consistent with waning T cell responses. Among healthy vaccine recipients, nearly all vaccine-induced clones were SARS-CoV-2 mono-reactive, and only 1 of 255 was cross-reactive with common cold coronaviruses. Limitations of the study were the small number of convalescent patients and the absence of early post-infection timepoints.

The library was produced with the immunoSEQ multiplex PCR assay. TCR beta CDR3 sequencing was performed on DNA from the cultured, isolated CD4+ T cells. The study's processing was this. Non-productive TCR sequences were discarded, and reads were trimmed to the CDR3 region, with only CDR3s of 7 or more amino acids retained. Antigen-specific clonotypes were identified with the MANAFEST web app by comparing expansion in peptide wells against reference cultures. To be called positive, a clone needed expansion at FDR<0.05 compared with the reference and with all other wells, an odds ratio greater than 5, and a frequency greater than 0.1% in two replicate wells. A clonotype was called cross-reactive if it was significantly expanded both in SARS-CoV-2 spike wells and in at least one common cold coronavirus spike condition. CDR3 similarity was assessed by Levenshtein distance using the stringdist R package, and unrooted trees were constructed with ape in R 3.6.1. The immuneACCESS repertoire file appears here via TCRdb, limited to in-frame rearrangements. These files lack a portion of the clones; in checked studies, under half of the deficit traces to unresolved V genes, and the cause of the others is not known. The V and J calls and clone size come from that table; D and trimming were worked out from the DNA. This sample gives about 73,000 clones in total; around 81% of them show up just once. The top ten clonotypes cover under 12% of the sample.

This clone was detected only a few times. The antigen it binds to is not known. No base qualities exist here, and no much larger clone lies one base off it. Reading the germline V gene gives CDR1 SGHTA and CDR2 FQGNSA. The V end loses 3 bases and the J end loses 3 bases, and a stretch of 3 bases separates them. The CDR3 starts with the cysteine, ends with the phenylalanine, and has 13 residues. CDR3 DNA is the only sequence kept; it has 39 bases, read in frame from the first base. In the ViraFEST assay, PBMC were stimulated with viral peptide pools, and antigen-specific CD4+ T cell clonotypes were then identified by expansion using TCR sequencing. After around 11 days of culture, CD4+ T cells were isolated with the EasySep CD4+ T cell isolation kit. Healthy vaccine recipients had no prior SARS-CoV-2 infection, confirmed by negative nucleocapsid antibodies before and after vaccination. Each well held two million PBMC cultured in IMDM containing about 5.5% human AB serum, roughly 9.6 IU/ml IL-2 and gentamicin, along with roughly 10 ug/ml peptides. On days 3 and 7, half of the culture medium was replaced with fresh IL-2-containing medium. Each peptide stimulation condition was cultured in triplicate wells unless otherwise noted. Using Ficoll-Paque Plus gradient centrifugation, PBMC were separated from whole blood and then either used fresh or cryopreserved at -140C. The spike proteins of SARS-CoV-2 and of the common cold coronaviruses HCoV-NL63, HCoV-OC43 and HCoV-229E were spanned by overlapping peptide pools. The QIAamp micro DNA kit was used to extract genomic DNA from the cultured CD4+ T cells.

The origin of this receptor is a human donor who received a COVID-19 vaccine. Material: CD4+ T cells from PBMCs cultured with SARS-CoV-2 spike peptides, obtained before COVID-19 vaccination. The cell subset or site label for this specimen denotes: SARS-CoV-2 spike overlapping peptide pool stimulation. The chain uses TRBV7-2 and TRBJ1-6; there is no confident call for the D gene. This receptor carries the CDR3 CASSFDYNSPLHF. The sequenced DNA: TGTGCCAGCAGCTTTGACTATAATTCACCCCTCCACTTT.